This T cell receptor (beta chain) was identified during a study of blood T cell repertoires in COVID-19. For the study at large: Sites in the United States, Italy and Spain provided acute and convalescent COVID-19 samples. In each case, the material was cDNA or gDNA derived from T cells, B-cell-depleted T cells, or PBMCs.

The trim removed 6 bases at V and 5 bases at J, leaving 6 bases unmatched. The CDR3 extends over 13 amino acids. Germline assignment: CDR1 MNHEY and CDR2 SVGEGT. How the authors handled the data: How many nucleated cells were present was estimated from reference gene primer amplification. Sequenced by immunoSEQ multiplex PCR; TCRdb stores in-frame clones only, minus some. V, J and clone size are those of that table, while D and trimming were read from the DNA. The profile covers about 110,000 clones, with over 70% appearing a single time and approximately 0.75% taken by the ten largest. Sequencing input: peripheral blood. This clonotype was sampled from a woman between 65 and 79 years old with acute or convalescent COVID-19. J is TRBJ2-5 and V is TRBV6-2 or TRBV6-3, with 7 positions matching TRBD1. CDR3 sequence (DNA): TGTGCCAGCAGCTTAGACAGGGTTGAGACCCAGTACTTC. Its translation is CASSLDRVETQYF.